One and the same sample provided the 30 T cell receptor beta chains below, sequenced in a study. One entry per CDR3 protein results from TCRdb running MiXCR on the RT-PCR reads. This sample yields almost 700,000 distinct CDR3 sequences, of which 11% to 15% are seen a single time; around 3.3% belongs to the top ten. The sequenced material came from memory CD4+ T cells from blood. Receptors originate from a female donor in good health, serving as a healthy control.

For this clonotype: One base away lies a much larger clone, so this may be a sequencing read error. The V call is TRBV6-6, the J call TRBJ2-5, with D perhaps TRBD1 (7 bases). The CDR3 extends over 13 amino acids. Per germline, CDR1 MNHNY and CDR2 SVGAGI (reference sequence). CDR3 bases: TGTGCCAGCAGTGCCCAGGGGGAGGAGACCCAGCACTTC. Its translation: CASSAQGEETQHF.

In its sample, this clonotype was seen a few times. J is TRBJ1-1 and V is TRBV4-3; possible D gene TRBD1, 6 bases. The CDR3 length is 15 residues. CDR1 and CDR2 from the germline V gene are LGHNA and YSLEER. V dropped 1 base and J dropped 1 base, with 10 bases sitting between them. CDR3 sequence reads: CASSQGPRGNTEAFF. CDR3 DNA: TGCGCCAGCAGCCAAGGTCCCAGGGGGAACACTGAAGCTTTCTTT.

The chain joins TRBV7-2 to TRBJ1-1; D gene uncertain. Trimming took 3 bases from V and 8 from J, leaving 7 bases between them. Germline V lookup: CDR1 SGHTA, CDR2 FQGNSA. The CDR3 has 11 residues. The CDR3 spells CASSFSREAFF. The CDR3 DNA reads as TGTGCCAGCAGCTTCTCGAGAGAAGCTTTCTTT. Full variable domain (missing parts from reference TRBV7-2 and TRBJ1-1): GAGVSQSPSNKVTEKGKDVELRCDPISGHTALYWYRQSLGQGLEFLIYFQGNSAPDKSGLPSDRFSAERTGGSVSTLTIQRTQQEDSAVYLCASSFSREAFFGQGTRLTVV.

To note about this clonotype: Since the CDR3 does not end with the conserved phenylalanine or tryptophan, this likely comes from a read error. The DNA is omitted, as the CDR3 cannot be located on it reliably, and the CDR3 follows TCRdb's listing. The V and J genes are TRBV5-1 and TRBJ2-7; the table calls TRBD2, which could not be checked here. Germline CDR1 and CDR2: SGHRS and YFSETQ. A total of 10 residues make up the CDR3, ends included. CDR3 residues: CASSLIAGIQ.

The gene calls are TRBV27 and TRBJ2-6, with D tentatively TRBD1 (6 bases). CDR3 length: 17 residues. Germline CDR1 reads MNHEY; CDR2 reads SMNVEV (reference sequence). Trimming left V 2 bases short and J 2 bases short, with 13 bases between. CDR3 nucleotide sequence: TGTGCCAGCAGTTTAATACAGGGAGCTACTGGGGCCAACGTCCTGACTTTC. Translated, it gives CASSLIQGATGANVLTF.

This clonotype was seen only a few times. V and J are TRBV10-3 and TRBJ2-1; D may match TRBD1 or TRBD2 (5 bases each). V was trimmed by 7 bases and J by 6 bases, leaving 19 bases between them. Per the germline V gene, CDR1 is ENHRY and CDR2 is SYGVKD. CDR3 size: 15 residues. The CDR3 reads CAITDGGGVVNEQFF. In nucleotides, the CDR3 is TGTGCCATCACCGACGGTGGGGGTGTAGTCAATGAGCAGTTCTTC.

CDR3 loop: CARAGFFYEQYF. The CDR3 DNA reads as TGTGCCAGAGCAGGGTTTTTCTACGAGCAGTACTTC. This chain connects TRBV7-9 to TRBJ2-7, with D tentatively TRBD1 (5 bases). CDR1 is SEHNR, CDR2 FQNEAQ, per germline (reference sequence). The CDR3 runs 12 residues. V shed 9 bases and J shed 3 bases, with 12 bases lying between them.

This clonotype was detected only a few times. This chain joins TRBV10-2 and TRBJ2-2; D may match TRBD1 or TRBD2 (6 bases each). Germline V gene sequence: CDR1 WSHSY, CDR2 SAAADI. V lost 7 bases, J lost 6 bases, and 12 bases lay in between. The CDR3 totals 13 residues. The CDR3 DNA reads as TGCGCCAGCACGCGGGACACCCCCGGGGAGCTGTTTTTT. Amino acid sequence: CASTRDTPGELFF.

The sample holds a few counts of this clonotype. Relative to the germline gene, one junction end is altered; a read error may explain this. The chain uses TRBV6-5 and TRBJ2-2; TRBD1 agrees at 9 bases. Germline V gene lookup returns CDR1 MNHEY and CDR2 SVGAGI. The CDR3 is made up of 16 amino acids. CDR3 protein: CASSYYRTGETGDLFF. The CDR3 DNA reads TGTGCCAGCAGTTACTACAGGACAGGGGAAACCGGGGACCTGTTTTTT.

Ten or more counts support this clonotype. The V gene is TRBV5-1, the J gene TRBJ2-1; TRBD2 matches 13 bases. Trimming cost V 4 bases and J 10 bases; bases outside gene matches: 8. Germline loops: CDR1 SGHRS, CDR2 YFSETQ. This CDR3 contains 15 residues. This CDR3 reads CASSRGLAGDREQFF. For the CDR3, the DNA is TGCGCCAGCAGCCGTGGACTAGCGGGAGATAGGGAGCAGTTCTTC.

This clonotype has ten or more counts. The chain carries TRBV20-1 and TRBJ1-2; D not certain. The CDR3 covers 12 residues. Deletions cut 0 bases from V and 3 bases from J, with 5 bases between. CDR1 is DFQATT and CDR2 is SNEGSKA in the germline V gene (reference sequence). CDR3 region: CSARDWDYGYTF. DNA for the CDR3: TGCAGTGCTAGAGATTGGGACTATGGCTACACCTTC.

This clonotype was detected a few times. V and J are TRBV6-2 or TRBV6-3 and TRBJ1-5, with 7 bases aligning to TRBD1. CDR3 size: 16 residues. Trimming took 4 bases from V and 7 from J; bases not matched to a gene: 13. Per germline, CDR1 MNHEY and CDR2 SVGEGT. CDR3 protein: CASSLGLGQGVQPQHF. CDR3 DNA sequence: TGTGCCAGCAGTTTGGGTCTGGGGCAGGGGGTACAGCCCCAGCATTTT.

This clonotype occurred many times. This sequence joins TRBV15 and TRBJ2-5; weak D call: TRBD1 (6 bases). V was clipped by 0 bases and J by 0 bases, with 11 bases between them. Germline V lookup: CDR1 LNHNV, CDR2 YYDKDF (reference sequence). There are 16 residues in the CDR3. The CDR3 coding sequence is TGTGCCACCAGCAGAGATCCAGGACAGTACCAAGAGACCCAGTACTTC. Residues: CATSRDPGQYQETQYF. Full variable domain (missing parts from reference TRBV15 and TRBJ2-5): DAMVIQNPRYQVTQFGKPVTLSCSQTLNHNVMYWYQQKSSQAPKLLFHYYDKDFNNEADTPDNFQSRRPNTSFCFLDIRSPGLGDTAMYLCATSRDPGQYQETQYFGPGTRLLVL.

This clonotype came up a few times. The rearrangement joins TRBV20-1 to TRBJ1-1; D call uncertain. Germline V gene sequence: CDR1 DFQATT, CDR2 SNEGSKA (reference sequence). V dropped 5 bases and J dropped 5 bases, with 12 bases sitting between them. The CDR3 has 12 amino acids. DNA of the CDR3: TGCAGTGCTGGCCCGGGAAGTACTGAAGCTTTCTTT. It yields the protein CSAGPGSTEAFF.

CDR3 sequence: CATSDPGSDTQYF. For the CDR3, the DNA is TGTGCCACCAGTGACCCAGGTTCAGATACGCAGTATTTT. This rearrangement joins TRBV24-1 to TRBJ2-3; D uncertain. V was pared by 4 bases and J by 4 bases, with 8 bases between. Germline assignment: CDR1 KGHDR and CDR2 SFDVKD. The CDR3 consists of 13 residues.

This chain connects TRBV5-6 to TRBJ2-7; TRBD2 matches 8 bases. The CDR3 is 15 residues long. With 4 bases clipped from V and 0 bases from J, the junction kept 6 bases outside the gene matches. The germline gives CDR1 SGHDT, CDR2 YYEEEE. CDR3 in amino acids: CASSRAAGVSYEQYF. The CDR3, as DNA: TGTGCCAGCAGCCGCGCAGCGGGAGTCTCCTACGAGCAGTACTTC.

For the CDR3, the DNA is TGTGCCAGCAGCTTAGGAATGGGTCGGCCCCAGCATTTT. Protein sequence: CASSLGMGRPQHF. V usage is TRBV7-2 and J usage is TRBJ1-5; the D is unclear. Germline CDR1 SGHTA, CDR2 FQGNSA. Deletions cut 1 base from V and 9 bases from J, with 10 bases between. The CDR3 is 13 residues long.

This rearrangement joins TRBV3-1 to TRBJ2-1; TRBD2 might be the D (5 bases). V was trimmed by 4 bases and J by 7 bases, leaving 17 bases between them. The CDR3 contains 15 residues. Germline lookup yields CDR1 LGHDT and CDR2 YNNKEL (reference sequence). The CDR3 nucleotides read TGTGCCAGCAGCCCGCGGGCCCTGGTTGGAAATGAGCAGTTCTTC. Protein sequence: CASSPRALVGNEQFF.

The sample holds one count of this clonotype. The CDR3 is CASSEERDSYEQYF. CDR3 sequence (DNA): TGTGCCAGCAGTGAGGAGCGGGATTCCTACGAGCAGTACTTC. The V and J genes are TRBV2 and TRBJ2-7; TRBD2 agrees at 7 bases. Germline V gene sequence: CDR1 SNHLY, CDR2 FYNNEI. The CDR3 loop spans 14 amino acids. The junction had 3 bases not matched to a gene; V was cut back by 3 bases and J by 1 base.

This clonotype was observed a few times. The chain employs TRBV9 and TRBJ2-5; D is unresolved. The CDR3 is 15 residues long. Trimming removed 0 bases from V and 0 bases from J, with 9 bases in between. CDR1 and CDR2 (germline): SGDLS, YYNGEE. CDR3 sequence (DNA): TGTGCCAGCAGCGTAGGTAACGCCGACCAAGAGACCCAGTACTTC. This translates into CASSVGNADQETQYF. The whole variable domain, filled in from reference TRBV9 and TRBJ2-5, reads DSGVTQTPKHLITATGQRVTLRCSPRSGDLSVYWYQQSLDQGLQFLIQYYNGEERAKGNILERFSAQQFPDLHSELNLSSLELGDSALYFCASSVGNADQETQYFGPGTRLLVL.

This clonotype was seen ten or more times. The V call is TRBV7-3, the J call TRBJ1-5; the D is unclear. This CDR3 is 13 amino acids long. V shed 4 bases and J shed 6 bases, with 10 bases lying between them. Germline lookup yields CDR1 SGHTA and CDR2 FQGTGA. In DNA form, the CDR3 reads TGTGCCAGCAGCTCAGGCGGGTTTCAGCCCCAGCATTTT. This gives the protein CASSSGGFQPQHF.

There are a few counts of this clonotype. The rearrangement uses TRBV7-9 and TRBJ1-3; the D is unclear. This CDR3 contains 15 residues. Germline CDR1 reads SEHNR; CDR2 reads FQNEAQ (reference sequence). V shed 1 base and J shed 0 bases, with 7 bases lying between them. The CDR3 nucleotides read TGTGCCAGCAGCTTAGAAGGGATCTCTGGAAACACCATATATTTT. It yields the protein CASSLEGISGNTIYF.

V and J are TRBV7-2 and TRBJ2-7; 9 bases align to TRBD2. Germline V lookup: CDR1 SGHTA, CDR2 FQGNSA. The V gene end was trimmed by 2 bases and the J gene end by 0 bases; junction bases not matched to a gene: 8. This CDR3 has 17 amino acids. The CDR3 DNA follows: TGTGCCAGCAGCTTAAGGAGACTAGCGGCGTTCTCCTACGAGCAGTACTTC. Translation gives CASSLRRLAAFSYEQYF.

J is TRBJ2-6 and V is TRBV12-3 or TRBV12-4, with TRBD2 as a possible D gene (5 bases). The germline V and J ends were trimmed by 5 bases and 3 bases, with 11 bases remaining between them. The CDR3 is made up of 15 amino acids. The DNA for the CDR3 is TGTGCCAGCAGTCCCGGGGTTGGTGGGGCCAACGTCCTGACTTTC. Amino acid sequence: CASSPGVGGANVLTF.

This clonotype was recorded a few times. J is TRBJ2-1 and V is TRBV27; D possibly corresponds to TRBD1 (6 bases). This CDR3 is 14 amino acids long. Looked up from germline, CDR1 is MNHEY and CDR2 is SMNVEV (reference sequence). Trimming removed 3 bases at V and 4 bases at J, with 10 bases between. The CDR3 DNA follows: TGTGCCAGCAGTTTTTTACAGGGTTACAATGAGCAGTTCTTC. This codes for CASSFLQGYNEQFF.

In its sample, this clonotype was seen many times. The CDR3 nucleotides read TGCAGTGCTAGAGTAGCGGGTGGGGGAGGTACGCAGTATTTT. Translation: CSARVAGGGGTQYF. The genes are TRBV20-1 and TRBJ2-3; 7 nucleotides match TRBD2. The CDR3 totals 14 residues. The V segment lost 1 base and the J segment 8 bases; nucleotides outside the gene matches: 9. CDR1 DFQATT and CDR2 SNEGSKA come from the germline V gene (reference sequence).

In this sample, this clonotype turned up a few times. The genes are TRBV6-5 and TRBJ2-7; D perhaps matches TRBD2 (5 bases). This CDR3 is 14 amino acids long. CDR1 is MNHEY, CDR2 SVGAGI, per germline. Deletions cut 6 bases from V and 3 bases from J, with 15 bases between. This chain's CDR3 is CASSPREADYEQYF. Here the CDR3 DNA reads TGTGCCAGCAGCCCCCGGGAAGCCGACTACGAGCAGTACTTC.

The CDR3 region is CSARPSAGLAVTYNEQFF. CDR3 coding DNA: TGCAGTGCTAGGCCCTCCGCCGGGCTAGCGGTGACCTACAATGAGCAGTTCTTC. The chain has TRBV20-1 and TRBJ2-1; 7 bases line up with TRBD2. Trimming removed 3 bases from V and 2 bases from J; junction bases left unmatched: 16. Germline V gene data show CDR1 as DFQATT and CDR2 as SNEGSKA (reference sequence). This CDR3 has 18 residues.

In this sample, this clonotype turned up a few times. The chain couples TRBV7-9 to TRBJ1-5; D not certain. Germline-derived CDR1 and CDR2 are SEHNR and FQNEAQ (reference sequence). Trimming cost V 5 bases and J 5 bases, with 10 bases left between them. The CDR3 is made up of 13 amino acids. CDR3 in DNA: TGTGCCAGCAGCGACGACCCCGATCAGCCCCAGCATTTT. Translating gives CASSDDPDQPQHF. Together with reference TRBV7-9 and TRBJ1-5, the CDR3 gives the full variable domain: DTGVSQNPRHKITKRGQNVTFRCDPISEHNRLYWYRQTLGQGPEFLTYFQNEAQLEKSRLLSDRFSAERPKGSFSTLEIQRTEQGDSAMYLCASSDDPDQPQHFGDGTRLSIL.

This clonotype was picked up many times. The V gene is TRBV10-3, the J gene TRBJ1-4; no firm D call. This CDR3 has 13 residues. V lost 6 bases to trimming and J lost 4 bases, with 9 bases between them. Germline V gives CDR1 ENHRY, CDR2 SYGVKD. In nucleotides, the CDR3 is TGTGCCATCAGCGGGAGAAATAATGAAAAACTGTTTTTT. Translation: CAISGRNNEKLFF.